Many counts were recorded for the clone carrying this T cell receptor (beta chain). What it binds is unknown. The unsorted libraries were prepared from 2 million PBMCs (stored at -80 C). The sample belongs to a study of neurological immune-mediated disorders. The cDNA was generated by 5'RACE with 10-nucleotide random UMIs. One entry per CDR3 protein results from TCRdb running MiXCR on the 5' RACE reads. The data contain tens of thousands of distinct CDR3 sequences, almost 7.5% of them singletons. Broader study findings: In HTLV-1-associated myelopathy, TCR clonal expansion was greatest, whereas multiple sclerosis had the least, falling below healthy controls.

V trimming: 0 bases; J trimming: 4 bases; junction bases outside the gene matches: 6. The CDR3 is made up of 16 amino acids. Germline V gene sequence: CDR1 SGHRS, CDR2 YFSETQ. J is TRBJ1-1 and V is TRBV5-1; 10 bases are a match to TRBD1. The TCR comes from a woman in her 40s in good health. The sample comprised PBMCs. The CDR3 spells CASSLGVGQGSTEAFF. The CDR3 bases are TGCGCCAGCAGCTTGGGCGTGGGACAGGGGTCCACTGAAGCTTTCTTT. Filled out from reference TRBV5-1 and TRBJ1-1, the complete variable domain reads KAGVTQTPRYLIKTRGQQVTLSCSPISGHRSVSWYQQTPGQGLQFLFEYFSETQRNKGNFPGRFSGRQFSNSRSEMNVSTLELGDSALYLCASSLGVGQGSTEAFFGQGTRLTVV.